Presented here are 20 T cell receptor beta chains from one specimen sequenced in a study of blood T cell repertoires in COVID-19. Data came from immunoSEQ multiplex PCR; TCRdb stores just in-frame clones and leaves some out. The table has more than 150,000 clones, around 91% seen once. Sample: peripheral blood. These receptor sequences come from a man aged 45 to 65 with acute or convalescent COVID-19.

V and J are TRBV6-6 and TRBJ2-1, with 14 bases identical to TRBD2. This CDR3 region has 16 residues. The germline gives CDR1 MNHNY, CDR2 SVGAGI (reference sequence). V was clipped by 0 bases and J by 8 bases; unmatched bases: 3. The CDR3 DNA reads as TGTGCCAGCAGTTACTCGGGGACTAGCGGGAGTTATGAGCAGTTCTTC. It specifies CASSYSGTSGSYEQFF.

The chain links TRBV7-8 to TRBJ1-1, with TRBD1 as a possible D gene (5 bases). The CDR3 is made up of 13 amino acids. Germline V gene data show CDR1 as SGHVS and CDR2 as FQNEAQ. The V end lost 5 bases, the J end lost 4 bases, and 11 bases lay between the germline ends. The CDR3 DNA reads TGTGCCAGCAGCCGGGAGGGACGCACTGAAGCTTTCTTT. Translation: CASSREGRTEAFF.

The sample holds one count of this clone. The chain carries TRBV11-2 and TRBJ2-7, with 9 positions matching TRBD2. This CDR3 has 16 residues. Germline-derived CDR1 and CDR2 are SGHAT and FQNNGV. Trimming took 4 bases from V and 1 from J; bases not matched to a gene: 8. In DNA form, the CDR3 reads TGTGCCAGCAGCTCCGGGGGCGGGAGGGGGTCCTACGAGCAGTACTTC. It translates to CASSSGGGRGSYEQYF.

This chain joins TRBV7-2 and TRBJ2-3; D is unresolved. CDR1 is SGHTA and CDR2 is FQGNSA in the germline V gene. With 1 base removed from V and 4 bases from J, the gap between germline ends came to 12 bases. The CDR3 covers 15 residues. CDR3 sequence (DNA): TGTGCCAGCAGCTTAGACCGGGTTAGTGCAGATACGCAGTATTTT. It encodes CASSLDRVSADTQYF.

V is TRBV19 and J is TRBJ2-2; 9 bases map to TRBD1. The CDR3 contains 14 residues. V dropped 8 bases and J dropped 6; count of bases not matched to a gene: 7. From germline, CDR1 is LNHDA and CDR2 SQIVND (reference sequence). The chain's CDR3 is CASGSRTGAGELFF. The CDR3 region has the DNA TGTGCCAGTGGGAGTCGGACAGGGGCCGGGGAGCTGTTTTTT.

This clone was observed a single time. Here the CDR3 DNA reads TGTGCCAGCAGTTACTCGAATGGCAGGGCGACATGGAATGAGCAGTTCTTC. Amino acid sequence: CASSYSNGRATWNEQFF. The chain combines TRBV6-2 or TRBV6-3 with TRBJ2-1, with D possibly matching TRBD1 (5 bases). CDR1 MNHEY and CDR2 SVGEGT come from the germline V gene. The V and J ends lost 0 bases and 7 bases respectively, with 19 bases between them. This CDR3 is built from 17 residues.

J is TRBJ2-7 and V is TRBV7-3, with 7 bases fitting TRBD1. There are 14 residues in the CDR3. After removal of 1 base from V and 0 bases from J, the junction contained 0 bases not matched to a gene. Germline V lookup: CDR1 SGHTA, CDR2 FQGTGA. The CDR3 coding sequence is TGTGCCAGCAGCTTAAGGGACAGCTCCTACGAGCAGTACGTC. Protein product: CASSLRDSSYEQYV.

The chain combines TRBV29-1 with TRBJ1-1, with 11 bases lining up with TRBD1. Germline V gives CDR1 SQVTM, CDR2 ANQGSEA. V shed 7 bases and J 4 bases; nucleotides not matched to a gene: 5. The length of the CDR3 is 13 residues. The CDR3 DNA reads as TGCAGCGGGGTGGGGACAGGGGGCACTGAAGCTTTCTTT. Its translation is CSGVGTGGTEAFF.

V and J are TRBV5-6 and TRBJ2-1; D possibly corresponds to TRBD2 (7 bases). V lost 4 bases and J lost 4, with 18 bases in between. The CDR3 has 16 amino acids. Germline CDR1 and CDR2: SGHDT and YYEEEE. The CDR3 reads CASSRGAASGYNEQFF. CDR3 in DNA: TGTGCCAGCAGCAGGGGGGCGGCTAGCGGATACAATGAGCAGTTCTTC.

The chain employs TRBV28 and TRBJ2-5; 9 bases line up with TRBD2. CDR3 length: 14 residues. V trimming: 6 bases; J trimming: 5 bases; junction bases outside the gene matches: 7. The germline CDR1 and CDR2 sequences are MDHEN and SYDVKM. CDR3 sequence: CASRASGTRETQYF. In nucleotides, the CDR3 is TGTGCCAGCAGGGCTAGCGGGACTAGGGAGACCCAGTACTTC.

The rearrangement joins TRBV10-2 to TRBJ1-2; 7 bases agree with TRBD1. The V segment lost 4 bases and the J segment 5 bases; nucleotides outside the gene matches: 10. Germline V lookup: CDR1 WSHSY, CDR2 SAAADI. This CDR3 is built from 15 residues. CDR3 sequence: CASSGRGQVLYGYTF. In nucleotides, the CDR3 is TGCGCCAGCAGTGGCCGTGGACAGGTTCTTTATGGCTACACCTTC.

The chain combines TRBV4-2 with TRBJ1-1, with D maybe TRBD1 (6 bases). CDR3 length: 15 amino acids. Trimming took off 0 bases at V and 5 bases at J, with 13 bases between the two ends. Per the germline V gene, CDR1 is LGHNA and CDR2 is YNFKEQ. The DNA for the CDR3 is TGTGCCAGCAGCCAAGAGGACAGCTTTCGGACTGAAGCTTTCTTT. Protein: CASSQEDSFRTEAFF.

With regard to this clone: The sample carries other DNA sequences with the same CDR3. The V gene is TRBV28, the J gene TRBJ2-1, with D unclear. CDR3 size: 13 residues. Trimming left V 5 bases short and J 4 bases short, with 9 bases between. CDR1 MDHEN and CDR2 SYDVKM come from the germline V gene. The CDR3 here is CASSLDTYNEQFF. DNA of the CDR3: TGTGCCAGCAGTCTCGACACGTACAATGAGCAGTTCTTC.

The chain combines TRBV6-5 with TRBJ1-2; 7 bases agree with TRBD1. This CDR3 contains 14 residues. Germline loops: CDR1 MNHEY, CDR2 SVGAGI. Losses at the gene ends were 7 bases for V and 1 base for J; bases not matched to a gene: 6. Here the CDR3 reads CASTDGTDNYGYTF. CDR3 DNA sequence: TGTGCCAGCACCGACGGGACAGATAACTATGGCTACACCTTC.

In this sample, this clone turned up once. CDR3 amino acids: CASSWRTGGQEKLFF. As DNA, the CDR3 is TGTGCCAGCAGCTGGAGGACAGGGGGGCAAGAAAAACTGTTTTTT. The chain joins TRBV7-2 to TRBJ1-4, with 10 bases identical to TRBD1. Germline V CDR1 and CDR2: SGHTA, FQGNSA. V dropped 4 bases and J dropped 8; count of bases not matched to a gene: 7. This CDR3 spans 15 amino acids.

This clone was seen once. The chain employs TRBV7-3 and TRBJ2-2, with TRBD1 matching 7 bases. The CDR3 is 14 amino acids. The V gene's germline CDR1 is SGHTA and CDR2 FQGTGA. V lost 5 bases to trimming and J lost 3 bases; unmatched junction nucleotides: 3. Here the CDR3 DNA reads TGTGCCAGCAGCATGGACAGGTACACCGGGGAGCTGTTTTTT. Translating it yields CASSMDRYTGELFF.

The V gene is TRBV18, the J gene TRBJ1-4; possibly TRBD1 for D (5 bases). V dropped 1 base and J dropped 5 bases, with 11 bases sitting between them. The CDR3 covers 15 residues. Looked up from germline, CDR1 is KGHSH and CDR2 is LQKENI. CDR3 protein: CASSPLQGFNEKLFF. CDR3 in DNA: TGTGCCAGCTCACCACTGCAGGGATTCAATGAAAAACTGTTTTTT.

The chain uses TRBV27 and TRBJ1-5; 8 nucleotides match TRBD1. The J segment lost 7 bases and the V segment lost 5 bases, leaving 7 bases of the junction unmatched. The CDR3 totals 14 residues. Per germline, CDR1 MNHEY and CDR2 SMNVEV (reference sequence). The CDR3 loop reads CASSPAGQAQPQHF. The CDR3 DNA reads TGTGCCAGCAGTCCGGCGGGACAGGCCCAGCCCCAGCATTTT.

The J gene is TRBJ1-1, the V gene TRBV19; 8 bases fit TRBD1. Trimming removed 5 bases from V and 3 bases from J; junction bases left unmatched: 5. Germline CDR1 and CDR2: LNHDA and SQIVND (reference sequence). This CDR3 spans 14 amino acids. The CDR3 region is CASSLRGRDTEAFF. The CDR3 nucleotides read TGTGCCAGTAGTCTCAGGGGGCGGGACACTGAAGCTTTCTTT.

V gene TRBV7-2 combines with J gene TRBJ1-2; D call uncertain. V was pared by 4 bases and J by 5 bases, with 17 bases between. The CDR3 has 15 residues. Germline CDR1 SGHTA, CDR2 FQGNSA. The CDR3 spells CASSSALGREYGYTF. CDR3 nucleotides: TGTGCCAGCAGCTCTGCGTTAGGGAGGGAATATGGCTACACCTTC.